Below, 10 T cell receptor beta chains from the same sample are listed, as sequenced in a study of blood T cell repertoires in COVID-19. Sequenced by immunoSEQ multiplex PCR; TCRdb stores in-frame clones only, minus some. The sample gives roughly 300,000 clones, 81% of which show up once; 2.5% to 3% is in the top ten. Sequencing input: peripheral blood. These receptors originate from a woman aged 55-70 years with active or convalescent COVID-19.

This CDR3 reads CASSVTPSGAETQYF. CDR3 sequence (DNA): TGTGCCAGCAGCGTAACGCCTAGCGGGGCGGAGACCCAGTACTTC. The V call is TRBV9, the J call TRBJ2-5, with TRBD2 identical over 9 bases. V trimming: 1 base; J trimming: 5 bases; junction bases outside the gene matches: 6. The CDR3 is 15 residues long. CDR1 SGDLS and CDR2 YYNGEE come from the germline V gene.

This clone came up once. This chain joins TRBV5-6 and TRBJ1-2, with TRBD1 matching 7 bases. The CDR3 length is 13 residues. J was trimmed by 4 bases and V by 4 bases; bases with no gene match: 4. The germline CDR1 and CDR2 sequences are SGHDT and YYEEEE. As DNA, the CDR3 is TGTGCCAGCAGCCGGGGACAGCCCTATGGCTACACCTTC. Amino acid sequence: CASSRGQPYGYTF.

The chain carries TRBV19 and TRBJ1-1; D gene uncertain. Germline V gene lookup returns CDR1 LNHDA and CDR2 SQIVND (reference sequence). Between the trimmed V and J ends, which lost 4 bases and 8 bases, there was a span of 14 bases. The CDR3 is made up of 13 amino acids. CDR3 residues: CASSTWSSPEAFF. The CDR3 region has the DNA TGTGCCAGTAGTACCTGGTCGAGCCCAGAAGCTTTCTTT.

The V and J genes are TRBV5-4 and TRBJ2-3; 10 nucleotides agree with TRBD2. The trim removed 3 bases at V and 3 bases at J, leaving 7 bases unmatched. The CDR3 consists of 16 residues. Germline V gene data show CDR1 as SGHNT and CDR2 as YYREEE (reference sequence). The CDR3 region has the DNA TGTGCCAGCAGCTCCGGCGGAGCGGGGGGGACAGATACGCAGTATTTT. Translation: CASSSGGAGGTDTQYF.

The chain has TRBV5-1 and TRBJ1-1; D remains unclear. Germline V gene sequence: CDR1 SGHRS, CDR2 YFSETQ. Trimming cost V 4 bases and J 1 base, with 8 bases left between them. The CDR3 has 13 amino acids. The CDR3 spells CASSPTANTEAFF. CDR3 coding DNA: TGCGCCAGCAGCCCTACAGCGAACACTGAAGCTTTCTTT.

The chain combines TRBV7-8 with TRBJ2-5, with D perhaps TRBD1 (8 bases). V was pared by 1 base and J by 5 bases, with 17 bases between. This CDR3 comprises 16 residues. Germline CDR1 is SGHVS and CDR2 is FQNEAQ. CDR3 region: CASSLEGGSGGETQYF. CDR3 bases: TGTGCCAGCAGCTTAGAGGGAGGGTCAGGGGGCGAGACCCAGTACTTC.

The V gene is TRBV7-2, the J gene TRBJ2-7; TRBD2 agrees at 12 bases. V shed 5 bases, J shed 2 bases, and the junction held 7 bases outside the gene matches. The CDR3 spans 16 residues. Germline values: CDR1 SGHTA, CDR2 FQGNSA. In DNA, the CDR3 is TGTGCCAGCAGCACTTACGGACTAGCGGGACCCTACGAGCAGTACTTC. Amino acids: CASSTYGLAGPYEQYF.

The V and J genes are TRBV7-3 and TRBJ1-2; D gene unclear. The CDR3 has 13 amino acids. V shed 2 bases and J shed 4 bases, with 8 bases lying between them. Germline assignment: CDR1 SGHTA and CDR2 FQGTGA. The CDR3 DNA reads as TGTGCCAGCAGCTTAGACAAAGCCTATGGCTACACCTTC. Residues: CASSLDKAYGYTF.

The V and J genes are TRBV2 and TRBJ2-1; 7 nucleotides align to TRBD2. CDR3 length: 19 amino acids. The V and J ends lost 2 bases and 3 bases, in that order; junction bases with no gene match: 16. Looked up from germline, CDR1 is SNHLY and CDR2 is FYNNEI. The CDR3 DNA is TGTGCCAGCAGTGAACCGCTTCCGGGGAGGGAGGGACGCTACAATGAGCAGTTCTTC. As protein: CASSEPLPGREGRYNEQFF.

A note on this clone: Other DNA variants within this sample encode the same CDR3. This chain connects TRBV12-5 to TRBJ1-5; no definite D call. This CDR3 comprises 16 residues. Per the germline V gene, CDR1 is LGHNT and CDR2 is FRNRAP. The V and J ends lost 0 bases and 0 bases respectively, with 9 bases between them. This CDR3 is CASGLVTGYSNQPQHF. CDR3 nucleotides: TGTGCTAGTGGTTTGGTAACGGGGTATAGCAATCAGCCCCAGCATTTT. The variable domain in full, with the rest retrieved from reference TRBV12-5 and TRBJ1-5, is DARVTQTPRHKVTEMGQEVTMRCQPILGHNTVFWYRQTMMQGLELLAYFRNRAPLDDSGMPKDRFSAEMPDATLATLKIQPSEPRDSAVYFCASGLVTGYSNQPQHFGDGTRLSIL.